The 7 T cell receptor beta chains presented below share a single source sample, sequenced in a study of response to subunit inactivated influenza vaccine. Using its own MiXCR run on the RT-PCR reads, TCRdb lists one record per CDR3 protein. Altogether 250,000 to 350,000 distinct CDR3 sequences are present, around 22% being singletons, with the ten largest covering about 9.4%. Sequenced material: PBMCs from blood, taken roughly 20 months after vaccination. These receptors were obtained from a man between 50 and 70 years old who received an inactivated influenza vaccine.

The chain combines TRBV20-1 with TRBJ1-5; no clear D. This CDR3 contains 13 residues. Germline V gene lookup returns CDR1 DFQATT and CDR2 SNEGSKA (reference sequence). V shed 5 bases and J shed 6 bases, with 14 bases lying between them. CDR3 coding DNA: TGCAGTGCTGGAGTGGAGGCCCCTCAGCCCCAGCATTTT. Its translation is CSAGVEAPQPQHF.

In its sample, this clonotype was seen a few times. The chain couples TRBV18 to TRBJ1-1, with TRBD1 identical over 10 bases. The CDR3 totals 16 residues. The J segment lost 4 bases and the V segment lost 3 bases, leaving 8 bases of the junction unmatched. Germline V gives CDR1 KGHSH, CDR2 LQKENI. The CDR3 DNA reads TGTGCCAGCTCACCTCGGACAGGGGGTTCGAGCACTGAAGCTTTCTTT. Translated, it gives CASSPRTGGSSTEAFF. Full variable domain (missing parts from reference TRBV18 and TRBJ1-1): NAGVMQNPRHLVRRRGQEARLRCSPMKGHSHVYWYRQLPEEGLKFMVYLQKENIIDESGMPKERFSAEFPKEGPSILRIQQVVRGDSAAYFCASSPRTGGSSTEAFFGQGTRLTVV.

A note on this clonotype: A much larger clone is a single base away; this may be a read error. The rearrangement links TRBV9 to TRBJ1-4; D is undetermined. The CDR3 runs to 16 residues. Germline V gene data show CDR1 as SGDLS and CDR2 as YYNGEE. The CDR3 region has the DNA TGTGCCAGCAGCGACAACCCCACGACAACTGATGAAAAACTGTTTTTT. Protein: CASSDNPTTTDEKLFF.

In its sample, this clonotype was seen a few times. The genes are TRBV14 and TRBJ2-5, with D maybe TRBD1 (7 bases). V was pared by 0 bases and J by 3 bases, with 11 bases between. CDR3 length equals 15 residues. Germline lookup yields CDR1 SGHDN and CDR2 FVKESK. The CDR3 nucleotides are TGTGCCAGCAGCCAAGAGGACAGGAGGGAAGAGACCCAGTACTTC. Translation: CASSQEDRREETQYF. The whole variable domain, remainder taken from reference TRBV14 and TRBJ2-5, is EAGVTQFPSHSVIEKGQTVTLRCDPISGHDNLYWYRRVMGKEIKFLLHFVKESKQDESGMPNNRFLAERTGGTYSTLKVQPAELEDSGVYFCASSQEDRREETQYFGPGTRLLVL.

This clonotype has only a few counts. This chain uses TRBV5-1 with TRBJ1-4, with a possible D match to TRBD1 (5 bases). Trimming left V 5 bases short and J 4 bases short, with 15 bases between. CDR1 and CDR2 (germline): SGHRS, YFSETQ. This CDR3 spans 15 amino acids. The CDR3 coding sequence is TGCGCCAGCAGTTGGGACGGAATGGGTAATGAAAAACTGTTTTTT. Encoded protein: CASSWDGMGNEKLFF.

The chain carries TRBV15 and TRBJ2-7; D may be TRBD2 (6 bases). In germline, CDR1 is LNHNV, CDR2 YYDKDF (reference sequence). Deletions cut 0 bases from V and 4 bases from J, with 7 bases between. This CDR3 has 13 amino acids. The CDR3 sequence: CATSRDSGYEQYF. The CDR3 DNA reads TGTGCCACCAGCAGAGATAGCGGTTACGAGCAGTACTTC.

The chain is built from TRBV5-4 and TRBJ1-4; D is undetermined. The CDR3 sequence is 13 residues long. Germline-derived CDR1 and CDR2 are SGHNT and YYREEE (reference sequence). Between the trimmed V and J ends, which lost 4 bases and 6 bases, there was a span of 10 bases. The CDR3 sequence: CASSPELYEKLFF. The CDR3 DNA reads TGTGCCAGCAGCCCGGAACTCTATGAAAAACTGTTTTTT.